The 16 T cell receptor beta chains reported below all come from one sample, sequenced in a study of chemoradiotherapy in HPV16-positive cancers. Generated by immunoSEQ multiplex PCR, the TCRdb table keeps only in-frame clones and is missing some. The profile shows 19,000 or so clones, 90% to 95% of them singletons. The material was blood, obtained from a patient who underwent chemoradiotherapy. These receptors all stem from a human donor with HPV-associated anogenital cancer.

This chain links TRBV4-2 with TRBJ2-7; no clear D. The CDR3 runs 14 residues. Looked up from germline, CDR1 is LGHNA and CDR2 is YNFKEQ. Trimming took 4 bases from V and 4 from J, leaving 14 bases between them. The CDR3 loop reads CASSPFVGSYEQYF. The CDR3 nucleotides are TGTGCCAGCAGCCCCTTCGTCGGGTCGTACGAGCAGTACTTC.

Here the CDR3 DNA reads TGTGCCAGCAGCTGGGACGGGGGCTTAAACGCTGAAGCTTTCTTT. Amino acids: CASSWDGGLNAEAFF. This rearrangement joins TRBV7-9 to TRBJ1-1; D is perhaps TRBD1 (6 bases). V was trimmed by 4 bases and J by 6 bases, leaving 18 bases between them. CDR1 is SEHNR and CDR2 is FQNEAQ in the germline V gene (reference sequence). The CDR3 has 15 amino acids.

The chain links TRBV6-5 to TRBJ1-5; D is unresolved. Germline CDR1 reads MNHEY; CDR2 reads SVGAGI. Trimming pared 7 bases from V and 5 bases from J, leaving 15 bases between. The CDR3 is 14 residues long. The CDR3 protein is CASNHPGLHQPQHF. The CDR3 DNA reads TGTGCCAGCAACCATCCCGGGTTACATCAGCCCCAGCATTTT.

The V gene is TRBV7-2, the J gene TRBJ1-6; D is uncertain. Germline assignment: CDR1 SGHTA and CDR2 FQGNSA. V gave up 2 bases and J gave up 0 bases, with 11 bases separating them. The CDR3 has 17 amino acids. The CDR3 DNA is TGTGCCAGCAGCTTAAGGGCGGAAAGCTCCTATAATTCACCCCTCCACTTT. Its translation: CASSLRAESSYNSPLHF.

V is TRBV6-6 and J is TRBJ1-4, with a weak D call TRBD1 (5 bases). Germline V gene lookup returns CDR1 MNHNY and CDR2 SVGAGI (reference sequence). There are 16 residues in the CDR3. Trimming removed 2 bases from V and 0 bases from J, with 10 bases in between. CDR3 sequence reads: CASSYGRASTNEKLFF. Written as DNA, the CDR3 is TGTGCCAGCAGTTACGGCAGGGCCTCAACTAATGAAAAACTGTTTTTT.

The rearrangement uses TRBV5-6 and TRBJ2-2; D is uncertain. V lost 4 bases and J lost 3, with 16 bases in between. CDR1 is SGHDT and CDR2 is YYEEEE in the germline V gene. The CDR3 totals 16 residues. Written as DNA, the CDR3 is TGTGCCAGCAGCCAGTTCCGTGCGATGGACACCGGGGAGCTGTTTTTT. Its translation: CASSQFRAMDTGELFF.

The rearrangement joins TRBV5-1 to TRBJ2-1, with 11 bases matching TRBD2. Germline values: CDR1 SGHRS, CDR2 YFSETQ. The ends lost 4 bases at V and 4 bases at J; junction bases unmatched: 7. This CDR3 is built from 16 residues. For the CDR3, the DNA is TGCGCCAGCAGCCGGACGACTAGCGGGGTTTACAATGAGCAGTTCTTC. It specifies CASSRTTSGVYNEQFF.

The V call is TRBV10-3, the J call TRBJ2-3, with D perhaps matching TRBD1 (5 bases). The CDR3 runs 14 residues. In germline, CDR1 is ENHRY, CDR2 SYGVKD. The V end lost 4 bases, the J end lost 2 bases, and 10 bases lay between the germline ends. CDR3 nucleotide sequence: TGTGCCATCAGTGCCACAGGTATCACAGATACGCAGTATTTT. It encodes CAISATGITDTQYF.

The gene calls are TRBV9 and TRBJ1-1; D is possibly TRBD1 (6 bases). V lost 4 bases, J lost 1 base, and 11 bases lay in between. In germline, CDR1 is SGDLS, CDR2 YYNGEE. CDR3 size: 14 residues. CDR3 loop: CASSSLGQNTEAFF. CDR3 coding DNA: TGTGCCAGCAGCTCTTTGGGACAGAACACTGAAGCTTTCTTT.

This clone has only a few counts. CDR3 nucleotides: TGTGCCAGCAGCTTGAGGGGGGAGGGCAATCAGCCCCAGCATTTT. It codes for CASSLRGEGNQPQHF. The rearrangement joins TRBV5-6 to TRBJ1-5; a weak D match, TRBD1 (6 bases). Germline CDR1 and CDR2: SGHDT and YYEEEE. This CDR3 is built from 15 residues. The V end lost 1 base, the J end lost 2 bases, and 10 bases lay between the germline ends.

The chain is built from TRBV11-2 and TRBJ1-4; 7 bases match TRBD1. Germline V CDR1 and CDR2: SGHAT, FQNNGV. With 5 bases clipped from V and 4 bases from J, the junction kept 7 bases outside the gene matches. The CDR3 sequence is 15 residues long. This CDR3 is CASSMGQTLNEKLFF. The CDR3 nucleotides read TGTGCCAGCAGCATGGGACAGACGCTTAATGAAAAACTGTTTTTT. The full variable domain, its missing parts supplied by reference TRBV11-2 and TRBJ1-4, is EAGVAQSPRYKIIEKRQSVAFWCNPISGHATLYWYQQILGQGPKLLIQFQNNGVVDDSQLPKDRFSAERLKGVDSTLKIQPAKLEDSAVYLCASSMGQTLNEKLFFGSGTQLSVL.

V and J are TRBV19 and TRBJ1-2; D remains ambiguous. From germline, CDR1 is LNHDA and CDR2 SQIVND (reference sequence). This CDR3 contains 13 residues. V lost 5 bases, J lost 4 bases, and 11 bases lay in between. CDR3: CASSGSGFYGYTF. The CDR3 DNA is TGTGCCAGTAGTGGGTCCGGATTCTATGGCTACACCTTC. Variable domain in full (rest from reference TRBV19 and TRBJ1-2): DGGITQSPKYLFRKEGQNVTLSCEQNLNHDAMYWYRQDPGQGLRLIYYSQIVNDFQKGDIAEGYSVSREKKESFPLTVTSAQKNPTAFYLCASSGSGFYGYTFGSGTRLTVV.

The rearrangement joins TRBV5-1 to TRBJ2-3, with TRBD2 identical over 9 bases. This CDR3 is built from 16 residues. With 2 bases clipped from V and 0 bases from J, the junction kept 4 bases outside the gene matches. Germline loops: CDR1 SGHRS, CDR2 YFSETQ. The CDR3 sequence: CASSFLAGTSTDTQYF. CDR3 coding DNA: TGCGCCAGCAGCTTCCTAGCGGGGACTAGCACAGATACGCAGTATTTT.

The chain has TRBV7-9 and TRBJ1-2; D unresolved. CDR1 is SEHNR and CDR2 is FQNEAQ in the germline V gene (reference sequence). Trimming left V 10 bases short and J 0 bases short, with 24 bases between. This CDR3 region has 17 residues. The CDR3 DNA follows: TGTGCCACCGAAGATCACTGGAGGCGGAAACCTAACTATGGCTACACCTTC. It yields the protein CATEDHWRRKPNYGYTF.

The chain recombines TRBV4-1 with TRBJ2-1, with D hard to call. The CDR3 is 16 residues long. CDR1 and CDR2 (germline): MGHRA, YSYEKL. V was cut by 0 bases and J by 0 bases, with 9 bases left in between. The CDR3 sequence: CASSQDSGSSYNEQFF. CDR3 coding DNA: TGCGCCAGCAGCCAAGATTCTGGAAGCTCCTACAATGAGCAGTTCTTC.

The rearrangement joins TRBV6-1 to TRBJ1-2; 7 bases line up with TRBD1. Germline lookup yields CDR1 MNHNS and CDR2 SASEGT. This CDR3 is 15 amino acids long. V was pared by 8 bases and J by 4 bases, with 13 bases of the junction left unmatched. CDR3 DNA sequence: TGTGCCAGCGCTAAACAGACAGGGAATAGCTATGGCTACACCTTC. Translated, it gives CASAKQTGNSYGYTF.